Sequencing of this TCR beta chain was carried out in a study of T-cell memory formation after mild COVID-19. This clonotype was seen a handful of times. Germline-derived CDR1 and CDR2 are SQVTM and ANQGSEA. Trimming cost V 6 bases and J 4 bases; bases outside gene matches: 6. CDR3 length: 13 residues. TCRdb re-called the 5' RACE reads through MiXCR, storing one row per CDR3 protein. The sample contains 350,000 to 500,000 distinct CDR3 sequences, more than 20% of which appear only once. This TCR was sampled from an adult woman who had mild COVID-19 (a few samples of this study predate the infection). Cell type and time point are not known. The chain has TRBV29-1 and TRBJ2-1, with 7 nucleotides matching TRBD1. Sequenced sample: PBMCs or a T cell subset sorted from them (not recorded which). DNA for the CDR3: TGCAGCGTGGAAAGGGACAGTTACAATGAGCAGTTCTTC. This gives the protein CSVERDSYNEQFF.